This T cell receptor beta chain was sequenced for a study of OX40 agonist ivuxolimab in advanced cancers. Using immunoSEQ multiplex PCR, the repertoire was profiled, and TCRdb retains in-frame clones only, with some absent. The top ten clones hold approximately 2.4% of a sample with some 39,000 clones, approximately 80% of them seen once. This clone is a singleton in its sample. Antigen: not known. Study outcomes and limitations: CD4+ and CD8+ blood T cells expanded clonally by week 6 at 0.1 to 3.0 mg/kg.

Germline-derived CDR1 and CDR2 are SGHRS and YFSETQ. The CDR3 extends over 20 amino acids. Trimming removed 1 base from V and 1 base from J, with 26 bases in between. Autoimmune disease history or systemic immunosuppression led to patients being barred. This TCR was recovered from an adult with an advanced solid tumor such as melanoma, head and neck, liver or kidney cancer. The specimen was CD4+ or CD8+ T cells sorted from blood, collected in a trial of the OX40 agonist ivuxolimab. The chain carries TRBV5-1 and TRBJ1-1; maybe TRBD1 (5 bases). CDR3 amino acids: CASSLWGSGTDGASNTEAFF. CDR3 nucleotide sequence: TGCGCCAGCAGCTTGTGGGGTTCCGGGACCGATGGGGCCTCGAACACTGAAGCTTTCTTT.